This TCR beta chain was found in a study of shared clonotypes between healthy human individuals. Trimming removed 6 bases at V and 0 bases at J, with 8 bases between. Germline lookup yields CDR1 SQVTM and CDR2 ANQGSEA. CDR3 length: 13 amino acids. The assay ran at deep level. Original processing notes: Junction-only sequences produced by ImmunoSEQ had no quality scores, so filtering differed. Generated by immunoSEQ multiplex PCR, the TCRdb table keeps only in-frame clones and is missing some. For V, J and clone size, that table is used; D and trimming come from the DNA. The data show fewer than 600,000 clones, 70% to 80% seen once.

The chain joins TRBV29-1 to TRBJ1-4; a possible D gene is TRBD1 (6 bases). The specimen was PBMCs. The sequence derives from a woman in her forties in good health. Some clones in this sample may be carry-over from other donors' samples. The CDR3 coding sequence is TGCAGCGTCGCAGGGGCAACTAATGAAAAACTGTTTTTT. This sequence encodes CSVAGATNEKLFF.